This is a list of T cell receptor beta chains from one sample in a study of spatial heterogeneity in lung cancer. MiXCR was run by TCRdb on the 5' RACE reads, yielding one entry per CDR3 protein. The table records about 82,000 distinct CDR3 sequences, about 12% of them present only once. This sample comprised PBMCs, obtained at surgery. These receptors all come from a male donor with early-stage non-small cell lung cancer. Each CDR3 is given with its conserved first and last residue. The D gene is left open where the match is weak. Not all rows give a size; the values are once, few, many and, for expanded clones, a class.

size: NA
J: TRBJ1-4
V: TRBV10-3
length: 14
D: NA
DNA: TGTGCCATCAGTGACGGGCAGGGGAATGAAAAACTGTTTTTT
CDR3: CAISDGQGNEKLFF

size: few
J: TRBJ2-1
V: TRBV7-2
length: 15
D: NA
DNA: TGTGCCAGCAGCCCCCGAAGGCGCGGCTACAATGAGCAGTTCTTC
CDR3: CASSPRRRGYNEQFF

size: NA
J: TRBJ1-2
V: TRBV6-5
length: 14
D: NA
DNA: TGTGCCAGCAGTTACTCGAGAGGTAGTAATGGCTACACCTTC
CDR3: CASSYSRGSNGYTF

size: few
J: TRBJ2-6
V: TRBV2
length: 14
D: NA
DNA: TGTGCCAGCAGTGGGGGCTTTGGGGCCAACGTCCTGACTTTC
CDR3: CASSGGFGANVLTF

size: many
J: TRBJ2-3
V: TRBV6-1
length: 14
D: NA
DNA: TGTGCCACGCAGAGACTGGTTAGCACAGATACGCAGTATTTT
CDR3: CATQRLVSTDTQYF

size: many
J: TRBJ2-7
V: TRBV29-1
length: 13
D: TRBD2
DNA: TGCAGCGTTATAGCGGGAGGTGGGTACGAGCAGTACTTC
CDR3: CSVIAGGGYEQYF

size: many
J: TRBJ2-7
V: TRBV6-5
length: 15
D: TRBD1
DNA: TGTGCCAGCAGACCCTTACTGGACAGGGTGAACGAGCAGTACTTC
CDR3: CASRPLLDRVNEQYF

size: NA
J: TRBJ2-1
V: TRBV4-1
length: 13
D: NA
DNA: TGCGCCAGCAGCCAATCCCCCCGGGGTGAGCAGTTCTTC
CDR3: CASSQSPRGEQFF

size: few
J: TRBJ2-6
V: TRBV6-1
length: 13
D: NA
DNA: TGTGCCAGCAGGACGCCTGGGGCCAACGTCCTGACTTTC
CDR3: CASRTPGANVLTF

size: NA
J: TRBJ2-3
V: TRBV3-1
length: 15
D: NA
DNA: TGTGCCAGCAGCCAAGAGTGGAGCACCACAGATACGCAGTATTTT
CDR3: CASSQEWSTTDTQYF

size: few
J: TRBJ2-1
V: TRBV19
length: 13
D: NA
DNA: TGTGCCAGTAGAGGTAAGGGAGGCAATGAGCAGTTCTTC
CDR3: CASRGKGGNEQFF

size: NA
J: TRBJ2-2
V: TRBV30
length: 13
D: NA
DNA: TGTGCCTGGAGCAGGACGGGCACCGGGGAGCTGTTTTTT
CDR3: CAWSRTGTGELFF

size: many
J: TRBJ1-1
V: TRBV11-2
length: 13
D: NA
DNA: TGTGCCAGCAGCCGGACTATGAACACTGAAGCTTTCTTT
CDR3: CASSRTMNTEAFF

size: few
J: TRBJ1-2
V: TRBV4-2
length: 13
D: TRBD1
DNA: TGTGCCAGCAGCCAGAGACAGGGAGATGGCTACACCTTC
CDR3: CASSQRQGDGYTF

size: NA
J: TRBJ2-3
V: TRBV7-9
length: 14
D: TRBD2
DNA: TGTGCCAGCAGCCCAGCGGGAATTACAGATACGCAGTATTTT
CDR3: CASSPAGITDTQYF

size: NA
J: TRBJ1-1
V: TRBV20-1
length: 14
D: NA
DNA: TGCAGTGCTACCACAGGGTCCATGAACACTGAAGCTTTCTTT
CDR3: CSATTGSMNTEAFF

size: NA
J: TRBJ2-2
V: TRBV12-3/TRBV12-4
length: 14
D: TRBD2
DNA: TGTGCCAGCAGTCAGGGACTAGCTGCCGGGGAGCTGTTTTTT
CDR3: CASSQGLAAGELFF

size: NA
J: TRBJ2-5
V: TRBV11-2
length: 16
D: NA
DNA: TGTGCCAGCAGTTCGTATATGGGACGGACCCAAGAGACCCAGTACTTC
CDR3: CASSSYMGRTQETQYF

size: NA
J: TRBJ1-5
V: TRBV5-1
length: 15
D: NA
DNA: TGCGCCATAAGAGAGGGATCCAGGGGCAATCAGCCCCAGCATTTT
CDR3: CAIREGSRGNQPQHF

size: few
J: TRBJ1-1
V: TRBV7-9
length: 16
D: NA
DNA: TGTGCCAGCAGCCCACCCAAGGGGCGGTTGAACACTGAAGCTTTCTTT
CDR3: CASSPPKGRLNTEAFF

size: few
J: TRBJ2-2
V: TRBV2
length: 15
D: NA
DNA: TGTGCCAGCATGCCCCTAGGGTACATCACCGGGGAGCTGTTTTTT
CDR3: CASMPLGYITGELFF

size: few
J: TRBJ1-4
V: TRBV6-1
length: 15
D: NA
DNA: TGTGCCAGCAGTGAATACAGCCGGGATGGCCGTAAACTGTTTTTT
CDR3: CASSEYSRDGRKLFF

size: NA
J: TRBJ2-1
V: TRBV19
length: 15
D: TRBD2
DNA: TGTGCCAGTAGACGCGGGAGCTCGGGATACAATGAGCAGTTCTTC
CDR3: CASRRGSSGYNEQFF

size: NA
J: TRBJ1-2
V: TRBV4-1
length: 17
D: NA
DNA: TGCGCCAGCAGCCCACGCAGTTGGGCAGGGGACGGCTATGGCTACACCTTC
CDR3: CASSPRSWAGDGYGYTF